A selection of T cell receptor beta chains follows, all from one sample in a study of cytomegalovirus exposure and HLA in healthy donors. Measured with immunoSEQ multiplex PCR; TCRdb has only the in-frame clones, and not every one. The sample shows 200,000 or so clones, 82% of them seen only once. Sequences were obtained from PBMCs. These TCRs come from a woman in her 50s in good health and CMV-seropositive. CDR3s include the opening cysteine and the closing phenylalanine or tryptophan.

15 TRBV27 CASSKDSYSNQPQHF
12 TRBV5-1 CASSFGDYGYTF
19 TRBV6-1 CASSDDPDRVLSGANVLTF
15 TRBV2 CASRASMAGNTEAFF
15 TRBV18 CASSREQGSYNEQFF
15 TRBV6-1 CASVRTGADYEGYTF
14 TRBV4-3 CASSQDHPGGGYTF
19 TRBV28 CASSSPGLAGGPVFGEQYF
15 TRBV6-5 CASRQTGFGNQPQHF
12 TRBV2 CASSGNNYGYTF
15 TRBV2 CASSLQASSYNEQFF